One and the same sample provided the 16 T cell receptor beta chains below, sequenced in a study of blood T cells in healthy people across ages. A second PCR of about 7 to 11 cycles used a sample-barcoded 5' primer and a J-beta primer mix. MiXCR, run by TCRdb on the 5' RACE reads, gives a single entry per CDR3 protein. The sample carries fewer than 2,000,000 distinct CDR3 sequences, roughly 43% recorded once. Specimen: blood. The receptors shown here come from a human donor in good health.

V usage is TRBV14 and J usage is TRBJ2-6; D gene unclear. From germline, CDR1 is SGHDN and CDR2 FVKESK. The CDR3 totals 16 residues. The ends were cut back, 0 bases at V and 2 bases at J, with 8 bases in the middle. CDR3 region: CASSQDLWAGANVLTF. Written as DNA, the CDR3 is TGTGCCAGCAGCCAAGATCTCTGGGCTGGGGCCAACGTCCTGACTTTC.

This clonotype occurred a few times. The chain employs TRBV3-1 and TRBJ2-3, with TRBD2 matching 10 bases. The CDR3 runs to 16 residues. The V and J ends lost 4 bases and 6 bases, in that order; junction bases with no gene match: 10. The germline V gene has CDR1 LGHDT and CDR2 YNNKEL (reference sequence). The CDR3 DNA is TGTGCCAGCAGCCCCATGAGCGGGGGGGCTGATGATACGCAGTATTTT. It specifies CASSPMSGGADDTQYF.

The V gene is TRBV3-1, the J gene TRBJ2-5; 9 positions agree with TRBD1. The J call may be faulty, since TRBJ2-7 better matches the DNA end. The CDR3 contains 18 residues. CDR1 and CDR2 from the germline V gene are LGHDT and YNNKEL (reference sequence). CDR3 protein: CASSPRLGRQGDRAEQYF. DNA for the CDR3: TGTGCCAGCAGCCCCCGGTTGGGAAGGCAAGGGGACAGGGCCGAGCAGTACTTC.

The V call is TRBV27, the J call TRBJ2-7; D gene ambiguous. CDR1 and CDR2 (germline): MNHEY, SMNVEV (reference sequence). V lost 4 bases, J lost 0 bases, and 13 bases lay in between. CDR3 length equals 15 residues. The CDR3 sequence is CASSSMWDRSYEQYF. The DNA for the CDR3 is TGTGCCAGCAGTTCCATGTGGGATCGCTCCTACGAGCAGTACTTC.

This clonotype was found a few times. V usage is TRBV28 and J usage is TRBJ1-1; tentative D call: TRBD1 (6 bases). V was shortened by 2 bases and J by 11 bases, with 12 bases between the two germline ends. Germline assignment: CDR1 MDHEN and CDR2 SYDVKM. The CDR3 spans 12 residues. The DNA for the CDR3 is TGTGCCAGCAGTTTACCCCCTACAGGGGCTTTCTTT. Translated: CASSLPPTGAFF.

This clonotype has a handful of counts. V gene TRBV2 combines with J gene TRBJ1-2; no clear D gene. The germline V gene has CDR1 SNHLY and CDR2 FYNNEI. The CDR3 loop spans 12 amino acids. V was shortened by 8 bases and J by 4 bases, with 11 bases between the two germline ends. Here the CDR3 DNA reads TGTGCCAGCGCCCGGGAATTCTATGGCTACACCTTC. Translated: CASAREFYGYTF. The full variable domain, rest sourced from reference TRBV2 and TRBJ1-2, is EPEVTQTPSHQVTQMGQEVILRCVPISNHLYFYWYRQILGQKVEFLVSFYNNEISEKSEIFDDQFSVERPDGSNFTLKIRSTKLEDSAMYFCASAREFYGYTFGSGTRLTVV.

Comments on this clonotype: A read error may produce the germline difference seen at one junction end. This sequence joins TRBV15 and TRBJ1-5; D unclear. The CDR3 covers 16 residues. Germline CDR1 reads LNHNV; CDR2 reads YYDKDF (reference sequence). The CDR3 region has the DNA TGTACCACCAGCAGAGTCGAAGACTATAGCAATCAGCCCCAGCATTTT. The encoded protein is CTTSRVEDYSNQPQHF.

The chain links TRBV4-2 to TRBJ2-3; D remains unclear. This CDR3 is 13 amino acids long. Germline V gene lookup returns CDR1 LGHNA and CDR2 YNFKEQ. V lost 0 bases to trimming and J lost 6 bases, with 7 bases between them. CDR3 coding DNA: TGTGCCAGCAGCCAAGAAAGGTGGGATACGCAGTATTTT. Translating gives CASSQERWDTQYF.

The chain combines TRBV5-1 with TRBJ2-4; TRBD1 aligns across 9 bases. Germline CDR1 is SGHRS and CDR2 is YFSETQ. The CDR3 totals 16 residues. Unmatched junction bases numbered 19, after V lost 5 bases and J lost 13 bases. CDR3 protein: CASRSTGTGPPIEQYF. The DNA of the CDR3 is TGCGCCAGCAGATCAACCGGGACAGGGCCCCCCATAGAGCAGTACTTC.

CDR3 sequence reads: CASSDRQGLAKNIQYF. In DNA form, the CDR3 reads TGTGCCAGCAGCGACCGACAGGGGTTAGCCAAAAACATTCAGTACTTC. The chain links TRBV5-5 to TRBJ2-4, with TRBD1 matching 8 bases. After removal of 4 bases from V and 0 bases from J, the junction contained 6 bases not matched to a gene. The germline V gene encodes CDR1 SGHKS and CDR2 YYEKEE (reference sequence). The CDR3 totals 16 residues.

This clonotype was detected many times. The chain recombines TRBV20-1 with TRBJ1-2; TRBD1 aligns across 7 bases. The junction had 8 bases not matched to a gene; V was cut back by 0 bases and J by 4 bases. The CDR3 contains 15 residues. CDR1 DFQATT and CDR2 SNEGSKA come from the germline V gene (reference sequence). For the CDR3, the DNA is TGCAGTGCTAGAGATCTCAAGGGGGCAGGCTATGGCTACACCTTC. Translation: CSARDLKGAGYGYTF.

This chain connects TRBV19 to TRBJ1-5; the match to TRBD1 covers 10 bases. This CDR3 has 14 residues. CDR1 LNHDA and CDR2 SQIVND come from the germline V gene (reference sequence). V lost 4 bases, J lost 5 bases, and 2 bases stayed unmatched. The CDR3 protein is CASSKGQGYQPQHF. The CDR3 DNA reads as TGTGCCAGTAGTAAGGGACAGGGGTATCAGCCCCAGCATTTT.

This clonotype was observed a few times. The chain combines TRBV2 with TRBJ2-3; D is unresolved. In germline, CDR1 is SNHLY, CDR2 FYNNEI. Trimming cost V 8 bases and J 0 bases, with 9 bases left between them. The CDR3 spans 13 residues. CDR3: CASGRTSTDTQYF. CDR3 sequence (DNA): TGTGCCAGCGGGCGAACTAGCACAGATACGCAGTATTTT.

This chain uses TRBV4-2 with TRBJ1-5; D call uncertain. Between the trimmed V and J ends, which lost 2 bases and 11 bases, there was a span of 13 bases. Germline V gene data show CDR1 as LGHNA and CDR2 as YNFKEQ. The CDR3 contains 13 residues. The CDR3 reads CASSQLPAGTQHF. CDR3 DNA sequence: TGTGCCAGCAGCCAACTGCCGGCGGGGACCCAGCATTTT.

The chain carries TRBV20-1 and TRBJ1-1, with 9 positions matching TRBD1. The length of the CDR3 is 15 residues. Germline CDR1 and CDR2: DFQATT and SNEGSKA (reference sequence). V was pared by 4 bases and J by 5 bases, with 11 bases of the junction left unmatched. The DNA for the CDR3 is TGCAGTGCTATTAGACAGGGGGTCCCTGGGACTGAAGCTTTCTTT. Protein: CSAIRQGVPGTEAFF.

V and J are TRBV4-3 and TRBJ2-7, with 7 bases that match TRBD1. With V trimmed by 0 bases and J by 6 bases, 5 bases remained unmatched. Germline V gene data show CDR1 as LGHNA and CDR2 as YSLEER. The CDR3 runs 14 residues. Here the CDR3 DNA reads TGCGCCAGCAGCCAAGACAGGGGGTCGGTCGAGCAGTACTTC. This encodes CASSQDRGSVEQYF.